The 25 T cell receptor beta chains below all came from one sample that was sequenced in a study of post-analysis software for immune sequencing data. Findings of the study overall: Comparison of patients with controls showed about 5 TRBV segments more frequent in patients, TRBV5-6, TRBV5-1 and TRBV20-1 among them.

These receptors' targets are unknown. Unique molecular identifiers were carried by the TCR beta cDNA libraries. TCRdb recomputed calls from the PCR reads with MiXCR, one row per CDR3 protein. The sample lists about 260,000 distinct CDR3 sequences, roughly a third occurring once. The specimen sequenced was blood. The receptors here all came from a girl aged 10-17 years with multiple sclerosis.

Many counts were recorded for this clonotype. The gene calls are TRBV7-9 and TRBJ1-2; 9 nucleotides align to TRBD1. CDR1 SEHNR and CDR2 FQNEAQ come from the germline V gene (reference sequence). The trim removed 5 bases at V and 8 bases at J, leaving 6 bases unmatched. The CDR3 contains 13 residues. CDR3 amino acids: CASSRGQGSGYTF. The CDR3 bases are TGTGCCAGCAGCCGCGGACAGGGGTCGGGCTACACCTTC.

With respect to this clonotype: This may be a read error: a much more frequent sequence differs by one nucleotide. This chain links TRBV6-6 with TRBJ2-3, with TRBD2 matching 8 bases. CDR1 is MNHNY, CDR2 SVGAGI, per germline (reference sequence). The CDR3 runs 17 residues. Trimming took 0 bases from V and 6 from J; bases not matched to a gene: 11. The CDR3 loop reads CASSYSRRAGDPDTQYF. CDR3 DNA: TGTGCCAGCAGTTACTCGAGGCGAGCGGGAGACCCGGATACGCAGTATTTT.

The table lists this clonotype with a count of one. The DNA of the CDR3 is TGTGCCAGCAGCTTTTCGGGGGCGCTTGAGACCCAGTACTTC. This encodes CASSFSGALETQYF. The chain employs TRBV7-2 and TRBJ2-5; tentatively, D is TRBD1 or TRBD2 (6 bases each). Looked up from germline, CDR1 is SGHTA and CDR2 is FQGNSA. This CDR3 contains 14 residues. V lost 3 bases, J lost 5 bases, and 13 bases lay in between. The complete variable domain, with remaining parts taken from reference TRBV7-2 and TRBJ2-5, reads GAGVSQSPSNKVTEKGKDVELRCDPISGHTALYWYRQSLGQGLEFLIYFQGNSAPDKSGLPSDRFSAERTGGSVSTLTIQRTQQEDSAVYLCASSFSGALETQYFGPGTRLLVL.

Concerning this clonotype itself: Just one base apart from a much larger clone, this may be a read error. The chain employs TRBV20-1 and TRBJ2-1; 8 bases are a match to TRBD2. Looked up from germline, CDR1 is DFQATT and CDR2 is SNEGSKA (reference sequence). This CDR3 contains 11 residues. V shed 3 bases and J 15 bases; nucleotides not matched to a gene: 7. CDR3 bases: TGCAGTGCTAGCTGGACTAGCACTCGGTTCTTC. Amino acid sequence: CSASWTSTRFF.

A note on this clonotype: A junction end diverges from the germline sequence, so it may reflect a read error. In DNA, the CDR3 is TGTGCCACCAGCAGAGATAGGGAGACCGGGGAGCGGTTTTTT. Translated: CATSRDRETGERFF. V usage is TRBV15 and J usage is TRBJ2-2, with a weak D call TRBD2 (5 bases). CDR3 length: 14 residues. Looked up from germline, CDR1 is LNHNV and CDR2 is YYDKDF (reference sequence).

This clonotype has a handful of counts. CDR3 coding DNA: TGTGCCTGGAGTGACCCCGAGATAAGCGGGAGAACAGCAGATACGCAGTATTTT. Translation gives CAWSDPEISGRTADTQYF. This chain joins TRBV30 and TRBJ2-3, with 8 bases identical to TRBD2. CDR3 length equals 18 residues. Germline CDR1 GTSNPN, CDR2 SVGIG (reference sequence). V lost 1 base, J lost 4 bases, and 16 bases stayed unmatched.

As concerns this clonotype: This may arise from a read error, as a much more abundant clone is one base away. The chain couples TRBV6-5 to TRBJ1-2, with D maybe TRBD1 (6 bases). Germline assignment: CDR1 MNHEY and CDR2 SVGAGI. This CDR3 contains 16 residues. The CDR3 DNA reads TGTACCAGCAGTTCTTCTCGGGACATCTATCGCTATGGCTACACCTTC. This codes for CTSSSSRDIYRYGYTF.

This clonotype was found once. CDR3 coding DNA: TGTGCCAGTACCGCTGGGACAGGAACCTACGAGCAGTACTTC. Amino acid sequence: CASTAGTGTYEQYF. The chain is built from TRBV19 and TRBJ2-7; 8 bases are shared with TRBD1. Germline V gene sequence: CDR1 LNHDA, CDR2 SQIVND (reference sequence). This CDR3 spans 14 amino acids. V dropped 7 bases and J dropped 2; count of bases not matched to a gene: 7.

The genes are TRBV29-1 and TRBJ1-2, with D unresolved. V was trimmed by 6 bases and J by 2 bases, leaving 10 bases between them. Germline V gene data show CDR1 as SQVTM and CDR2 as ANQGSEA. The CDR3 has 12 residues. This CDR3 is CSVQTRNYGYTF. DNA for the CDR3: TGCAGCGTCCAGACAAGAAACTATGGCTACACCTTC.

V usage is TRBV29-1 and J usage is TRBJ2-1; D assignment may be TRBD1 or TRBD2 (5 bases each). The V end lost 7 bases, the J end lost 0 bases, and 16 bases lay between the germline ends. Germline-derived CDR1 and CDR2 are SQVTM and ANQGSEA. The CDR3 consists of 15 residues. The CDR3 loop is CSGLGSGSSYNEQFF. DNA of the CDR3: TGCAGCGGCCTTGGATCAGGGAGCTCCTACAATGAGCAGTTCTTC.

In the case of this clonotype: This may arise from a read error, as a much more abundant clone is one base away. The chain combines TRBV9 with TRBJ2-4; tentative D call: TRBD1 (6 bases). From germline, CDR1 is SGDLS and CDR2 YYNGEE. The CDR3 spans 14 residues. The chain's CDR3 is CTSSEGWGPNIQYF. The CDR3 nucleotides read TGTACCAGCAGCGAAGGGTGGGGGCCCAACATTCAGTACTTC.

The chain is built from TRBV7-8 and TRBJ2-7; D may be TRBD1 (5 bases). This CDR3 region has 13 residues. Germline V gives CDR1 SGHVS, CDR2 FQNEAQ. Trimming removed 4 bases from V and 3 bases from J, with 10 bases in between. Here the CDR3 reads CASSSRQIYEQYF. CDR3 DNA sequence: TGTGCCAGCAGCTCCCGACAGATCTACGAGCAGTACTTC.

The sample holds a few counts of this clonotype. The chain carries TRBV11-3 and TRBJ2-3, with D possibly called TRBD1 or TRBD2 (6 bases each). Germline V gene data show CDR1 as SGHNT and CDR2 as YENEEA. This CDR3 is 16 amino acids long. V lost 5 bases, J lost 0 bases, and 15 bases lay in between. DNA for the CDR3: TGTGCCAGCAGCCCTGGCCGAGGGGGGAGCACAGATACGCAGTATTTT. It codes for CASSPGRGGSTDTQYF.

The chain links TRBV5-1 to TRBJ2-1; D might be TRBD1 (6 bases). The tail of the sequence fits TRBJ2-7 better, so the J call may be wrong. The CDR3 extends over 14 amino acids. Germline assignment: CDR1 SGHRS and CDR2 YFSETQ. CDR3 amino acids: CASRRDISYNEQYF. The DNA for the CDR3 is TGCGCCAGCAGAAGGGACATCTCCTACAATGAGCAGTACTTC.

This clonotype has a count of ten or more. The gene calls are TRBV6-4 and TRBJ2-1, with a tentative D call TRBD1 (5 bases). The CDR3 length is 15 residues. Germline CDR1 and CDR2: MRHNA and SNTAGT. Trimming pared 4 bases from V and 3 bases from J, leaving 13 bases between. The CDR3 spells CASSAQGSGYNEQFF. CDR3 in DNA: TGTGCCAGCAGTGCCCAGGGCTCCGGCTACAATGAGCAGTTCTTC.

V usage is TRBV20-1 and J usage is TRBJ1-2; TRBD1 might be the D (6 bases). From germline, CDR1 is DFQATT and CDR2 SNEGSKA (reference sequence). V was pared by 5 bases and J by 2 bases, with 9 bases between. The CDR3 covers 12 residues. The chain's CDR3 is CSASDRNYGYTF. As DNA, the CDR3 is TGCAGTGCTTCGGACAGAAACTATGGCTACACCTTC.

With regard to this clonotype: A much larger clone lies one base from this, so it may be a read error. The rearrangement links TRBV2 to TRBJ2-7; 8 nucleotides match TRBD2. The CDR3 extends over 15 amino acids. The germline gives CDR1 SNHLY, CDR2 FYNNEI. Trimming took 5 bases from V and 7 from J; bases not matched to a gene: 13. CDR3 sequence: CASSRERERSNEQYF. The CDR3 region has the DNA TGTGCCAGCAGTCGGGAGCGGGAGAGATCCAATGAGCAGTACTTC.

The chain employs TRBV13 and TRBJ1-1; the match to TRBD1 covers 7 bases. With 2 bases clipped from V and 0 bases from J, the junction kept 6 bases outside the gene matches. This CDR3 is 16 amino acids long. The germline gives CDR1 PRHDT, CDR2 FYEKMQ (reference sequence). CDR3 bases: TGTGCCAGCAGCTTAACTCAGGGGGGATTGAACACTGAAGCTTTCTTT. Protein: CASSLTQGGLNTEAFF.

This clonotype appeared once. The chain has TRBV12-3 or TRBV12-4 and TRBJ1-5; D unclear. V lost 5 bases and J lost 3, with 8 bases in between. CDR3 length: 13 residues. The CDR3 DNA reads TGTGCCAGCAGTGCCCAGGTCAATCAGCCCCAGCATTTT. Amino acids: CASSAQVNQPQHF.

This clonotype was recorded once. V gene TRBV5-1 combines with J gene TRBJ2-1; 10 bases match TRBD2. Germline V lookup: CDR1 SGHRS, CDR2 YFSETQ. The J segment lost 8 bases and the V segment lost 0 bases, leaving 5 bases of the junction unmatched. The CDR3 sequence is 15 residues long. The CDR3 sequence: CASSLGLAGVDEQFF. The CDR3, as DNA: TGCGCCAGCAGCTTGGGGCTAGCGGGAGTGGATGAGCAGTTCTTC.

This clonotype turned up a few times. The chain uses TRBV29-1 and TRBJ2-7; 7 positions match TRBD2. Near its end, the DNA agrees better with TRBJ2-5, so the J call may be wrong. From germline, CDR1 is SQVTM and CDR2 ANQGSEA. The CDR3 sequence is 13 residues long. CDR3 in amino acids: CSVGVAGIETQYF. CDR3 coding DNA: TGCAGCGTCGGAGTAGCGGGTATAGAGACCCAGTACTTC.

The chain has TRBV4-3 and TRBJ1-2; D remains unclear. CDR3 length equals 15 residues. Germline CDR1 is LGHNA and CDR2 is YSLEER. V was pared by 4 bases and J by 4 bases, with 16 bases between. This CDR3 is CASSPTLGVVYGYTF. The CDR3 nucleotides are TGCGCCAGCAGCCCGACCCTCGGGGTTGTCTATGGCTACACCTTC.

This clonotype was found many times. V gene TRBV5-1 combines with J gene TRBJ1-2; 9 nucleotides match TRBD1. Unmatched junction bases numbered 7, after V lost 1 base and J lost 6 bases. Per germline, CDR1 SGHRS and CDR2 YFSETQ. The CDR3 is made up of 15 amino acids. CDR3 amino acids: CASSLTGQGSDGYTF. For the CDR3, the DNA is TGCGCCAGCAGCTTGACTGGACAGGGGAGTGATGGCTACACCTTC.

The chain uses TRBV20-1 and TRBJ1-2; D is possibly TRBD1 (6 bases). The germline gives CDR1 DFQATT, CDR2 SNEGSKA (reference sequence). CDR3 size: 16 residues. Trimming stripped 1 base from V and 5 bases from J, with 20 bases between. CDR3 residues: CSARAQHKQGSYGYTF. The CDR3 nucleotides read TGCAGTGCTAGAGCCCAACACAAACAGGGTTCTTATGGCTACACCTTC.

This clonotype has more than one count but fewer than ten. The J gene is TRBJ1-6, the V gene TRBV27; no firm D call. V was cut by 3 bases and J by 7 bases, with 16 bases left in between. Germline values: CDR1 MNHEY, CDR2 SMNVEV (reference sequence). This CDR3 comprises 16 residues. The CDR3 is CASSFLNVGANSPLHF. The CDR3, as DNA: TGTGCCAGCAGTTTTCTGAACGTGGGCGCCAATTCACCCCTCCACTTT.